The clone carrying this T cell receptor beta chain has a count of ten or more. Its antigen is undetermined. V lost 6 bases and J lost 11; bases outside the gene matches: 15. This CDR3 has 14 residues. From germline, CDR1 is MDHEN and CDR2 SYDVKM. This sample is part of a study of identical twins. Overall study results and limits: There was more out-of-frame TCR alpha sharing in monozygotic twins than models estimated.

It was template switching that added a universal primer site, and there were unique molecular identifiers on the cDNA. MiXCR, applied by TCRdb to the 5' RACE reads, yields one record per CDR3 protein. The sample yields 1.5 million to 2 million distinct CDR3 sequences, about 32% seen once. This chain uses TRBV28 with TRBJ2-5, with 7 bases identical to TRBD2. This TCR derives from a newborn girl in good health. Sample: cord blood. This CDR3 reads CASSSGFLAEEQYF. CDR3 bases: TGTGCCAGCAGCTCAGGGTTCCTAGCGGAGGAACAGTACTTC.